Below are 24 T cell receptor beta chains sequenced from a single sample in a study of shared clonotypes between healthy human individuals. This table comes from immunoSEQ multiplex PCR, and its TCRdb copy is limited to in-frame clones, with some not included. The data hold some 500,000 clones, with 95% to 97% observed a single time. Material: naive CD4+ T cells sorted from blood. Subset denoted: CD45RA+ positively selected. These receptors were taken from a young woman in good health.

V usage is TRBV14 and J usage is TRBJ2-3; D is unclear. V gave up 2 bases and J gave up 10 bases, with 7 bases separating them. This CDR3 is built from 11 residues. Germline-derived CDR1 and CDR2 are SGHDN and FVKESK. In nucleotides, the CDR3 is TGTGCCAGCAGCCAATCGCTTGCGCAGTATTTT. Translated, it gives CASSQSLAQYF.

The chain employs TRBV11-2 and TRBJ2-4; the match to TRBD1 covers 8 bases. V shed 5 bases and J 0 bases; nucleotides not matched to a gene: 9. Germline V gene data show CDR1 as SGHAT and CDR2 as FQNNGV. This CDR3 is built from 17 residues. Here the CDR3 reads CASSIDRGSLAKNIQYF. CDR3 coding DNA: TGTGCCAGCAGCATCGACAGGGGCAGCTTAGCCAAAAACATTCAGTACTTC.

The rearrangement links TRBV20-1 to TRBJ1-1; D remains ambiguous. The CDR3 contains 11 residues. Germline V gene data show CDR1 as DFQATT and CDR2 as SNEGSKA (reference sequence). V lost 1 base and J lost 3, with 3 bases in between. For the CDR3, the DNA is TGCAGTGCTAGAGGACACACTGAAGCTTTCTTT. Its translation: CSARGHTEAFF.

This chain joins TRBV18 and TRBJ2-7, with a tentative D call TRBD2 (6 bases). Germline CDR1 and CDR2: KGHSH and LQKENI. CDR3 length: 13 amino acids. Trimming cost V 6 bases and J 5 bases, with 14 bases left between them. The CDR3 sequence is CASSPLQRDEQYF. The CDR3, as DNA: TGTGCCAGCTCCCCCCTTCAGCGGGACGAGCAGTACTTC.

The CDR3 loop reads CARRNRPTSYEQYF. Here the CDR3 DNA reads TGTGCCAGAAGAAACCGACCGACCTCCTACGAGCAGTACTTC. The V call is TRBV5-3, the J call TRBJ2-7; D uncertain. TRBV5-3 is treated as an ORF (open reading frame) with a function not yet certain. This CDR3 spans 14 amino acids. V was clipped by 5 bases and J by 0 bases, with 12 bases between them.

This clone was found once. The CDR3 nucleotides are TGTGCCAGCAGCTTGCAGACGGGGGCGGATACGCAGTATTTT. Translated, it gives CASSLQTGADTQYF. The chain employs TRBV5-6 and TRBJ2-3; D may correspond to TRBD1 or TRBD2 (6 bases each). CDR1 and CDR2 (germline): SGHDT, YYEEEE. Trimming pared 1 base from V and 6 bases from J, leaving 12 bases between. The CDR3 runs 14 residues. The full variable domain, in which reference TRBV5-6 and TRBJ2-3 provide the parts outside the CDR3, is DAGVTQSPTHLIKTRGQQVTLRCSPKSGHDTVSWYQQALGQGPQFIFQYYEEEERQRGNFPDRFSGHQFPNYSSELNVNALLLGDSALYLCASSLQTGADTQYFGPGTRLTVL.

This rearrangement joins TRBV7-2 to TRBJ2-3; D may correspond to TRBD1 or TRBD2 (5 bases each). Germline lookup yields CDR1 SGHTA and CDR2 FQGNSA. Trimming shortened V by 5 bases and J by 4 bases, and 13 bases separated the two germline ends. This CDR3 is built from 14 residues. DNA of the CDR3: TGTGCCAGCAGCGCAGGGAGTTTTGCAGATACGCAGTATTTT. Translation gives CASSAGSFADTQYF.

This chain uses TRBV2 with TRBJ1-3, with no clear D. Trimming left V 4 bases short and J 4 bases short, with 11 bases between. The CDR3 length is 14 residues. Looked up from germline, CDR1 is SNHLY and CDR2 is FYNNEI. The CDR3 reads CASSAETSGNTIYF. The CDR3 DNA sequence: TGTGCCAGCAGTGCTGAGACTTCCGGAAACACCATATATTTT.

The V gene is TRBV10-1, the J gene TRBJ2-1, with 9 bases matching TRBD2. The CDR3 spans 15 residues. Germline CDR1 reads WNHNN; CDR2 reads SYGVQD (reference sequence). With 5 bases clipped from V and 9 bases from J, the junction kept 11 bases outside the gene matches. The CDR3 DNA sequence: TGCGCCAGCAGTCCGACTAGCGGAGGGATCACTGAGCAGTTCTTC. Translated, it gives CASSPTSGGITEQFF.

This chain's CDR3 is CASSPPALAGEQFF. Written as DNA, the CDR3 is TGTGCCAGCAGCCCCCCAGCTCTAGCGGGAGAGCAGTTCTTC. The V gene is TRBV7-2, the J gene TRBJ2-1; 9 bases map to TRBD2. Germline values: CDR1 SGHTA, CDR2 FQGNSA. The ends lost 5 bases at V and 10 bases at J; junction bases unmatched: 9. There are 14 residues in the CDR3.

The V call is TRBV7-8, the J call TRBJ2-3; possible D gene TRBD2, 7 bases. V was clipped by 1 base and J by 3 bases, with 11 bases between them. CDR1 is SGHVS and CDR2 is FQNEAQ in the germline V gene. This CDR3 contains 15 residues. DNA for the CDR3: TGTGCCAGCAGCTTAGTCGCGGGGGCTACAGATACGCAGTATTTT. It translates to CASSLVAGATDTQYF.

A single count supports this clone. This chain uses TRBV19 with TRBJ2-2; no reliable D call. Germline V gene data show CDR1 as LNHDA and CDR2 as SQIVND (reference sequence). Trimming removed 1 base at V and 4 bases at J, with 4 bases between. This CDR3 region has 13 residues. The CDR3 loop is CASSIVVTGELFF. For the CDR3, the DNA is TGTGCCAGTAGTATAGTAGTCACCGGGGAGCTGTTTTTT.

The CDR3 DNA reads as TGCGCCAGCAGCCCCAGCCAGCTCGGGCACTACGAGCAGTACTTC. Translation: CASSPSQLGHYEQYF. The chain uses TRBV4-1 and TRBJ2-7, with D hard to call. The V end lost 4 bases, the J end lost 3 bases, and 16 bases lay between the germline ends. The germline gives CDR1 MGHRA, CDR2 YSYEKL. This CDR3 is built from 15 residues.

CDR3 bases: TGTGCCAGCAGCTTGAGCGGGGGGGTCCCGCAGCGCGAGCAGTACTTC. This encodes CASSLSGGVPQREQYF. V is TRBV7-9 and J is TRBJ2-7, with 10 positions matching TRBD2. The V and J ends lost 3 bases and 6 bases, in that order; junction bases with no gene match: 11. Germline V gene lookup returns CDR1 SEHNR and CDR2 FQNEAQ (reference sequence). The CDR3 is made up of 16 amino acids.

As concerns this clone: Other DNA variants within this sample encode the same CDR3. The chain employs TRBV5-1 and TRBJ1-1; 7 bases match TRBD1. After removal of 4 bases from V and 5 bases from J, the junction contained 5 bases not matched to a gene. This CDR3 is 13 amino acids long. Germline V lookup: CDR1 SGHRS, CDR2 YFSETQ. CDR3 DNA sequence: TGCGCCAGCAGCCTACAGGGGAATACTGAAGCTTTCTTT. It specifies CASSLQGNTEAFF.

The chain joins TRBV7-2 to TRBJ2-1; D gene unclear. Germline V lookup: CDR1 SGHTA, CDR2 FQGNSA. This CDR3 has 12 amino acids. Deletions cut 2 bases from V and 7 bases from J, with 6 bases between. The CDR3 loop is CASSLSRNEQFF. In DNA, the CDR3 is TGTGCCAGCAGCTTAAGTCGAAATGAGCAGTTCTTC.

The chain has TRBV5-1 and TRBJ1-1; 9 bases line up with TRBD1. CDR3 length: 15 residues. The V segment lost 2 bases and the J segment 5 bases; nucleotides outside the gene matches: 7. Looked up from germline, CDR1 is SGHRS and CDR2 is YFSETQ. CDR3 amino acids: CASSFTGGLWTEAFF. The CDR3 coding sequence is TGCGCCAGCAGCTTCACAGGGGGCCTGTGGACTGAAGCTTTCTTT.

The chain employs TRBV25-1 and TRBJ2-2; 8 nucleotides agree with TRBD2. Trimming removed 6 bases from V and 0 bases from J; junction bases left unmatched: 6. Per the germline V gene, CDR1 is MGHDK and CDR2 is SYGVNS. The CDR3 consists of 16 residues. The CDR3 here is CASSRNSGTNTGELFF. CDR3 DNA: TGTGCCAGCAGCCGAAATAGCGGGACGAACACCGGGGAGCTGTTTTTT. The full variable domain, with the rest looked up from reference TRBV25-1 and TRBJ2-2, is EADIYQTPRYLVIGTGKKITLECSQTMGHDKMYWYQQDPGMELHLIHYSYGVNSTEKGDLSSESTVSRIRTEHFPLTLESARPSHTSQYLCASSRNSGTNTGELFFGEGSRLTVL.

This chain joins TRBV11-2 and TRBJ1-1; no firm D call. The V end lost 1 base, the J end lost 1 base, and 10 bases lay between the germline ends. Germline CDR1 is SGHAT and CDR2 is FQNNGV. CDR3 length: 15 amino acids. The CDR3 bases are TGTGCCAGCAGCTTAGGGGCAGCTCAGAACACTGAAGCTTTCTTT. It encodes CASSLGAAQNTEAFF. Full variable domain (missing parts from reference TRBV11-2 and TRBJ1-1): EAGVAQSPRYKIIEKRQSVAFWCNPISGHATLYWYQQILGQGPKLLIQFQNNGVVDDSQLPKDRFSAERLKGVDSTLKIQPAKLEDSAVYLCASSLGAAQNTEAFFGQGTRLTVV.

This clone was found a few times. DNA of the CDR3: TGTGCCAGCAGTGAGACAGGGCCCTACGAGCAGTACTTC. Translating gives CASSETGPYEQYF. This chain uses TRBV6-1 with TRBJ2-7; TRBD1 matches 7 bases. With V trimmed by 3 bases and J by 2 bases, 1 base remained unmatched. Germline assignment: CDR1 MNHNS and CDR2 SASEGT. This CDR3 is 13 amino acids long.

V usage is TRBV11-2 and J usage is TRBJ1-3, with D possibly TRBD1 on 6 matching bases. CDR3 length equals 16 residues. V was cut by 3 bases and J by 1 base, with 13 bases left in between. From germline, CDR1 is SGHAT and CDR2 FQNNGV. CDR3 DNA: TGTGCCAGCAGCTTTAACAGGGTCACTTCTGGAAACACCATATATTTT. It encodes CASSFNRVTSGNTIYF.

This rearrangement joins TRBV21-1 to TRBJ2-7. TRBV21-1 is labeled a pseudogene. This CDR3 has 19 residues. The CDR3 spells CASSKFQLIIRSITYEQYF. CDR3 nucleotides: TGTGCCAGCAGCAAGTTTCAGTTGATTATCCGCAGCATCACTTACGAGCAGTACTTC.

The rearrangement links TRBV5-1 to TRBJ2-1; D may be TRBD2 (6 bases). This CDR3 spans 14 amino acids. Germline V gene lookup returns CDR1 SGHRS and CDR2 YFSETQ. Trimming stripped 4 bases from V and 3 bases from J, with 11 bases between. In nucleotides, the CDR3 is TGCGCCAGCAGCGCCTCGGGAGTCTACAATGAGCAGTTCTTC. Protein: CASSASGVYNEQFF.

This clone was picked up one time. The rearrangement uses TRBV19 and TRBJ1-1, with TRBD1 identical over 11 bases. V was pared by 6 bases and J by 10 bases, with 7 bases of the junction left unmatched. CDR3 length: 13 residues. CDR1 and CDR2 from the germline V gene are LNHDA and SQIVND (reference sequence). The CDR3 reads CASSWTGGLGAFF. CDR3 in DNA: TGTGCCAGTAGCTGGACAGGGGGCTTAGGAGCTTTCTTT.